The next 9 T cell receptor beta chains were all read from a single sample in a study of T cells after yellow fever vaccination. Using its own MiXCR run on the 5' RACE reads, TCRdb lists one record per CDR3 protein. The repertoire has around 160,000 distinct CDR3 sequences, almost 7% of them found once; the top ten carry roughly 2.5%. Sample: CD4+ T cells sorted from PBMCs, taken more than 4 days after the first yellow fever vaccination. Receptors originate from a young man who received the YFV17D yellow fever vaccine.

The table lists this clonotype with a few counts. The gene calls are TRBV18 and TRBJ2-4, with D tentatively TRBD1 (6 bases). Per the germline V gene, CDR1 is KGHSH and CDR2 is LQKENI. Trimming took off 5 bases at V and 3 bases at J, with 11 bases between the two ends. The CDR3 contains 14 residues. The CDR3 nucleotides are TGTGCCAGCTCAGACCCAGGGGACAAAAACATTCAGTACTTC. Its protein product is CASSDPGDKNIQYF.

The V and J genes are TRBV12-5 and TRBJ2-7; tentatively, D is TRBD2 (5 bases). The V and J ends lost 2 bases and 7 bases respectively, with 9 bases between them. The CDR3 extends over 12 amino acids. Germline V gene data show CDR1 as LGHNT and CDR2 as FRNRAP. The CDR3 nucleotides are TGTGCTAGTGGTTTGCCTACGGGGGAGCAGTACTTC. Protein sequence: CASGLPTGEQYF.

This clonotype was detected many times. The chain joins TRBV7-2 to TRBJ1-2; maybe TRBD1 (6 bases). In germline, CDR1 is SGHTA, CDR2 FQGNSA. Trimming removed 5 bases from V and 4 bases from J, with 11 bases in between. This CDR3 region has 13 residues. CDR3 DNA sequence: TGTGCCAGCAGCGCACAGGGTACCTATGGCTACACCTTC. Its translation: CASSAQGTYGYTF.

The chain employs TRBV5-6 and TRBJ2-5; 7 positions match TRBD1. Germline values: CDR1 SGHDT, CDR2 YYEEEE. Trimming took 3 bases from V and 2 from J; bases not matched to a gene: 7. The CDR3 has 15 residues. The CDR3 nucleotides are TGTGCCAGCAGCTCCGGGACAGTTCTACAAGAGACCCAGTACTTC. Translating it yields CASSSGTVLQETQYF.

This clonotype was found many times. The CDR3 protein is CATRPPARGVYEQFF. CDR3 in DNA: TGTGCCACCAGACCACCCGCGCGGGGGGTATATGAGCAGTTCTTC. This chain connects TRBV10-3 to TRBJ2-1; 8 bases are a match to TRBD2. Germline CDR1 is ENHRY and CDR2 is SYGVKD. CDR3 length: 15 residues. V lost 10 bases to trimming and J lost 8 bases; unmatched junction nucleotides: 16.

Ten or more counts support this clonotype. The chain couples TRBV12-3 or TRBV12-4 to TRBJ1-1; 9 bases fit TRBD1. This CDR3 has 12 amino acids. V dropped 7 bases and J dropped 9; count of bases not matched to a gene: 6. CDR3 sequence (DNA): TGTGCCAGCACAGGACAGGGGACCAAAGCTTTCTTT. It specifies CASTGQGTKAFF.

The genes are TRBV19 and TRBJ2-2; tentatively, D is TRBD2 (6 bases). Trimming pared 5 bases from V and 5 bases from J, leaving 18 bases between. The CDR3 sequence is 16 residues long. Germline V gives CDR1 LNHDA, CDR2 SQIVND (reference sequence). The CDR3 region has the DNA TGTGCCAGTAGTCCGTTGACTGGGACTGGGACCGGGGAGCTGTTTTTT. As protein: CASSPLTGTGTGELFF.

The CDR3 nucleotides are TGCGCCAGCAGCGGAAGGACTAGCGAGGGGAATGAGCAGTTCTTC. This translates into CASSGRTSEGNEQFF. The chain recombines TRBV5-1 with TRBJ2-1, with TRBD2 matching over 9 bases. CDR3 length: 15 amino acids. Germline V lookup: CDR1 SGHRS, CDR2 YFSETQ. J gave up 7 bases and V 4 bases, and 9 bases lay outside the gene matches.

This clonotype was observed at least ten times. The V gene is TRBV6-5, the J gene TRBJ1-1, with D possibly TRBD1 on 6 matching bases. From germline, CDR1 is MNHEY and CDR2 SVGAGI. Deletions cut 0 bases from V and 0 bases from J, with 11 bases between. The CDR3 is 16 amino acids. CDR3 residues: CASSYSWGRMNTEAFF. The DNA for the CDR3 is TGTGCCAGCAGTTACTCGTGGGGGCGAATGAACACTGAAGCTTTCTTT.